This T cell receptor (beta chain) came from a study of cytomegalovirus exposure and HLA in healthy donors. A note on this clone: Its antigen is unknown. A junction end diverges from the germline sequence, so it may reflect a read error.

It was with 60 Vbeta and 13 Jbeta primers that the PCR ran. The method was immunoSEQ multiplex PCR; TCRdb's version includes in-frame clones alone and lacks a portion of them. The sample includes about 100,000 clones, around 79% seen only once; the top ten take 3% to 3.5%. Study-level points and caveats: What was likely a sequencing artifact was a cluster of highly shared sequence variants. The study recorded fewer than 200 TCR beta chains that were cytomegalovirus-associated.

This clonotype was sampled from a woman aged 40-49 years in good health and CMV-seronegative. Material for sequencing was PBMCs.

CDR3 DNA sequence: TGTTCCAGCAGTTTACTCACCGGGGAGCTGTTTTTT. The encoded protein is CSSSLLTGELFF. The chain recombines TRBV7-9 with TRBJ2-2, with no clear D. Per the germline V gene, CDR1 is SEHNR and CDR2 is FQNEAQ (reference sequence). The CDR3 is made up of 12 amino acids.